The entry below gives a single T cell receptor (beta chain) sequence along with its context. TCRdb analysed the 5' RACE reads with MiXCR anew, one entry per CDR3 protein. The data contain 300,000 to 350,000 distinct CDR3 sequences, about 12% of them singletons. Healthy Caucasians, and only they, were the donors. The sample belongs to a study of identical twins. This CDR3 has 15 amino acids. CDR1 and CDR2 (germline): SGHVS, FQNEAQ. V gave up 5 bases and J gave up 3 bases, with 17 bases separating them. This sample was also put to use in a study of yellow fever vaccine responses in identical twins.

Sequencing input: CD8+ T cells sorted from blood. V and J are TRBV7-8 and TRBJ2-7, with D tentatively TRBD2 (6 bases). This TCR came from a woman aged 18 to 35 in good health. CDR3 nucleotide sequence: TGTGCCAGCAGCCCTCAGCTAACGGGGGTCTACGAGCAGTACTTC. Translating gives CASSPQLTGVYEQYF.